A selection of T cell receptor beta chains follows, all from one sample in a study of cytomegalovirus exposure and HLA in healthy donors. The data were produced by immunoSEQ multiplex PCR, yet TCRdb's version contains in-frame clones alone and is incomplete. In the table there are tens of thousands of clones, 70% to 85% of which are singletons. The sequencing input was PBMCs. These receptor sequences come from a man aged 45 to 65 in good health and CMV-seronegative. The CDR3 runs from the conserved cysteine through the conserved F or W. The D gene is left open where the match is weak. Clone size is given for some rows only: seen once, a few or many times, or a class if the clone is expanded.

cdr3_nt: TGTGCCAGCACCCCGCAGGGCAGCCCCTACGAGCAGTACTTC; cdr3_aa: CASTPQGSPYEQYF; d_call: NA; v_call: TRBV7-6; clone_size: NA; j_call: TRBJ2-7
cdr3_nt: TGTGCCAGCAGCTTACAGGGTTCTAATGAAAAACTGTTTTTT; cdr3_aa: CASSLQGSNEKLFF; d_call: NA; v_call: TRBV7-2; clone_size: NA; j_call: TRBJ1-4
cdr3_nt: TGTGCCAGCAGCGATACAGGGGACAGTCTGGAAAAACTGTTTTTT; cdr3_aa: CASSDTGDSLEKLFF; d_call: TRBD1; v_call: TRBV7-9; clone_size: NA; j_call: TRBJ1-4
cdr3_nt: TGTGCCATCAGTCCAAACAGACAAGAGACCCAGTACTTC; cdr3_aa: CAISPNRQETQYF; d_call: NA; v_call: TRBV10-3; clone_size: NA; j_call: TRBJ2-5
cdr3_nt: TGTGCCAGCAGCTTGGCCCGACAGGTTCTATATGGCTACACCTTC; cdr3_aa: CASSLARQVLYGYTF; d_call: NA; v_call: TRBV5-6; clone_size: NA; j_call: TRBJ1-2
cdr3_nt: TGCACCTCTGGGGCCTGGGACACCATATATTTT; cdr3_aa: CTSGAWDTIYF; d_call: NA; v_call: TRBV29-1; clone_size: NA; j_call: TRBJ1-3
cdr3_nt: TGTGCCAGCTCACCTCCCCAAGCGGACTCCTATAATTCACCCCTCCACTTT; cdr3_aa: CASSPPQADSYNSPLHF; d_call: NA; v_call: TRBV18; clone_size: NA; j_call: TRBJ1-6
cdr3_nt: TGTGCCAGCAGTGGCGGACCGGGACTCGGCCAAGAGACCCAGTACTTC; cdr3_aa: CASSGGPGLGQETQYF; d_call: NA; v_call: TRBV27; clone_size: NA; j_call: TRBJ2-5
cdr3_nt: TGTGCCAGCAGTTTAATGGCGGGGGGGAGGTACGAGCAGTACTTC; cdr3_aa: CASSLMAGGRYEQYF; d_call: TRBD2; v_call: TRBV28; clone_size: NA; j_call: TRBJ2-7
cdr3_nt: TGTGCCAGCTCACCTTTTTTGACAGGGGGAACTGGAAACACCATATATTTT; cdr3_aa: CASSPFLTGGTGNTIYF; d_call: TRBD1; v_call: TRBV18; clone_size: NA; j_call: TRBJ1-3
cdr3_nt: TGTGCCAGCACCACTGGGGGCAGGGAGACCCAGTACTTC; cdr3_aa: CASTTGGRETQYF; d_call: NA; v_call: TRBV27; clone_size: once; j_call: TRBJ2-5
cdr3_nt: TGTGCCAGCAGTAACAGTTACTCTGGAAACACCATATATTTT; cdr3_aa: CASSNSYSGNTIYF; d_call: NA; v_call: TRBV25-1; clone_size: NA; j_call: TRBJ1-3
cdr3_nt: TGTGCCAGCAGCTCGACAGGGCCTTCCTACGAGCAGTACTTC; cdr3_aa: CASSSTGPSYEQYF; d_call: TRBD1; v_call: TRBV7-8; clone_size: NA; j_call: TRBJ2-7
cdr3_nt: TGTGCCAGCAGTTTATCCTCCAGACTAGAGACCCAGTACTTC; cdr3_aa: CASSLSSRLETQYF; d_call: NA; v_call: TRBV28; clone_size: NA; j_call: TRBJ2-5
cdr3_nt: TGCGCCAGCAGCCCCGGACAGGGGCCAGATACGCAGTATTTT; cdr3_aa: CASSPGQGPDTQYF; d_call: TRBD1; v_call: TRBV4-1; clone_size: NA; j_call: TRBJ2-3
cdr3_nt: TGTGCCAGCGGCGGGGCACCCTCCTACAATGAGCAGTTCTTC; cdr3_aa: CASGGAPSYNEQFF; d_call: NA; v_call: TRBV5-8; clone_size: NA; j_call: TRBJ2-1
cdr3_nt: TGTGCCAGCAGCACTAGCGGGGGCTACGAGCAGTACTTC; cdr3_aa: CASSTSGGYEQYF; d_call: TRBD2; v_call: TRBV5-4; clone_size: NA; j_call: TRBJ2-7
cdr3_nt: TGTGCCAGCAGCGCCCACGAGACAGGTTATAATTCACCCCTCCACTTT; cdr3_aa: CASSAHETGYNSPLHF; d_call: NA; v_call: TRBV9; clone_size: NA; j_call: TRBJ1-6
cdr3_nt: TGTGCCAGCAGACCCTTGACAGGGCAGACTGAAGCTTTCTTT; cdr3_aa: CASRPLTGQTEAFF; d_call: TRBD1; v_call: TRBV11-2; clone_size: NA; j_call: TRBJ1-1
cdr3_nt: TGTGCCAGCAGCTTTACCTCAGGGAACTATGGCTACACCTTC; cdr3_aa: CASSFTSGNYGYTF; d_call: NA; v_call: TRBV9; clone_size: NA; j_call: TRBJ1-2
cdr3_nt: TGTGCCAGTAGTATGCGGGACTCCCCTGGAAACACCATATATTTT; cdr3_aa: CASSMRDSPGNTIYF; d_call: NA; v_call: TRBV19; clone_size: once; j_call: TRBJ1-3
cdr3_nt: TGCGCCAGCAGCCCAGACAGAATGAACACTGAAGCTTTCTTT; cdr3_aa: CASSPDRMNTEAFF; d_call: NA; v_call: TRBV5-1; clone_size: NA; j_call: TRBJ1-1
cdr3_nt: TGTGCCAGTAGTATATCTATGAACACTGAAGCTTTCTTT; cdr3_aa: CASSISMNTEAFF; d_call: NA; v_call: TRBV19; clone_size: NA; j_call: TRBJ1-1